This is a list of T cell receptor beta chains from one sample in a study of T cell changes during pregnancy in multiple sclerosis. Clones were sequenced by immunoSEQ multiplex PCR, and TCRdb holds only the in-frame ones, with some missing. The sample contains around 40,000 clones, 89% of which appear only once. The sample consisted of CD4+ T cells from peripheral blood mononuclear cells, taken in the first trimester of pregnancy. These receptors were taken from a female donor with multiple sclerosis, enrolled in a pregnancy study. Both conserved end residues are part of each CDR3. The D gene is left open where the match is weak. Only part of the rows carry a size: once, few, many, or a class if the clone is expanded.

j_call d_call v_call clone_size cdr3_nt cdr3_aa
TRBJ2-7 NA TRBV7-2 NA TGTGCCAGCAGCTTACATTACGAGCAGTACTTC CASSLHYEQYF
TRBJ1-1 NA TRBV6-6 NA TGTGCCAGCAGTCTAAGCGGGAGCACTGAAGCTTTCTTT CASSLSGSTEAFF
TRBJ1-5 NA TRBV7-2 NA TGTGCCAGCAGCTCTTATGGGGGGAGGTGGCAGGACCTCAATCAGCCCCAGCATTTT CASSSYGGRWQDLNQPQHF
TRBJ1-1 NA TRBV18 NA TGTGCCAGCTCACCACGACAGACGGCTGAAGCTTTCTTT CASSPRQTAEAFF
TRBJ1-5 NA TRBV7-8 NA TGTGCCAGCAGCTTCTCGGGGAGGAGCAATCAGCCCCAGCATTTT CASSFSGRSNQPQHF
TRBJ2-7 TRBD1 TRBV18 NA TGTGCCAGCTCGCCCGGGACAGACGAGCAGTACTTC CASSPGTDEQYF
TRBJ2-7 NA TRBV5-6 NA TGTGCCAGCAGCTTGGGACACCGCTTCTACGAGCAGTACTTC CASSLGHRFYEQYF
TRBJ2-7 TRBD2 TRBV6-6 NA TGTGCCAGCAGCTCAACTAGCGGGGGCTCCTACGAGCAGTACTTC CASSSTSGGSYEQYF
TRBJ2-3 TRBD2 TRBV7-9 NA TGTGCCAGCAGCTCAAGCGGGAGGGCCGGGTATTTT CASSSSGRAGYF
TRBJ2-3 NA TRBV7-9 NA TGTGCCAGCAGCCCACCTCGGGACTCCTATAGCGGAGGTACGCAGTATTTT CASSPPRDSYSGGTQYF
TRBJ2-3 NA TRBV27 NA TGTGCCAGCAATTGGGGAAGGGAGACAGATACGCAGTATTTT CASNWGRETDTQYF
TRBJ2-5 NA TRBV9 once TGTGCCAGCAGCGCCCCGGGGTTCAGCCCCCAGTACTTC CASSAPGFSPQYF
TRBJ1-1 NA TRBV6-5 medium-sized TGTGCCAGCAGTGAACAGGTCAACACTGAAGCTTTCTTT CASSEQVNTEAFF
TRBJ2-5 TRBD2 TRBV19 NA TGTGCCAGTGGACTAGCGGGACAAGAGACCCAGTACTTC CASGLAGQETQYF
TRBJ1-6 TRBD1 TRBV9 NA TGTGCCAGCAGCGCAGGGACAGAATCCTATTCACCCCTCCACTTT CASSAGTESYSPLHF
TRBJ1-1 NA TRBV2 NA TGTGCCAGCAGCTACAGGGAAGGAGGCACTGAAGCTTTCTTT CASSYREGGTEAFF
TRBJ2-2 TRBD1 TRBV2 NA TGTGCCAGCATGGGGACAGGAGGAACCGGGGAGCTGTTTTTT CASMGTGGTGELFF
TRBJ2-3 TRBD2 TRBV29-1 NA TGCAGCGTTGAGGGCGGGAGAGGCGCAGATACGCAGTATTTT CSVEGGRGADTQYF
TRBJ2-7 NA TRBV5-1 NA TGCGCCAGCAGCTTGGGAACACCCTACGAGCAGTACTTC CASSLGTPYEQYF
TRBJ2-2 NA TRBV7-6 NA TGTGCCAGCAGCTTAAGTCTTCGCAGACGAGGCGGGGAGCTGTTTTTT CASSLSLRRRGGELFF
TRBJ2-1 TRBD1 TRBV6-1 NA TGTGCCAGCAGCGGGACAGGGGACAATGAGCAGTTCTTC CASSGTGDNEQFF
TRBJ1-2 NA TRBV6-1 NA TGTGCCAGCACCGCTCCTCCCGGCTATGGCTACACCTTC CASTAPPGYGYTF
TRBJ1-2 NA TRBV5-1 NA TGCGCCAGCAGATCTGGGACGGGACAACGCTATGGCTACACCTTC CASRSGTGQRYGYTF
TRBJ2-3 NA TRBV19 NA TGTGCCAGTAGTCCCCAGGGGGGCCGGGGCACAGATACGCAGTATTTT CASSPQGGRGTDTQYF
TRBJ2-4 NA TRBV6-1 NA TGTGCCAGCAGTGAAGCGAGGTCATTAGCCAAAAACATTCAGTACTTC CASSEARSLAKNIQYF
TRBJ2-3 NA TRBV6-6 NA TGTGCCAGCAGGCTCGGACAGAACACAGATACGCAGTATTTT CASRLGQNTDTQYF